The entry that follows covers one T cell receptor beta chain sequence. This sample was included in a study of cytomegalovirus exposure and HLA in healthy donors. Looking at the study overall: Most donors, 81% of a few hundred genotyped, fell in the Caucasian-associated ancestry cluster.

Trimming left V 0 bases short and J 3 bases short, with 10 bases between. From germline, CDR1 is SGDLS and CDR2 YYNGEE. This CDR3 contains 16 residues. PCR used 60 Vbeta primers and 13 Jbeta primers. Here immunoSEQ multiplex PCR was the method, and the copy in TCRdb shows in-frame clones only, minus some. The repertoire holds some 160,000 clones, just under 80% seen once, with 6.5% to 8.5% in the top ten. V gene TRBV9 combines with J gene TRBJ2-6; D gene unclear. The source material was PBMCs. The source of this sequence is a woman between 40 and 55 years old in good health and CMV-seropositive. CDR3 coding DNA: TGTGCCAGCAGCGTAGATCCCAGTGGTGGGGCCAACGTCCTGACTTTC. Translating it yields CASSVDPSGGANVLTF.